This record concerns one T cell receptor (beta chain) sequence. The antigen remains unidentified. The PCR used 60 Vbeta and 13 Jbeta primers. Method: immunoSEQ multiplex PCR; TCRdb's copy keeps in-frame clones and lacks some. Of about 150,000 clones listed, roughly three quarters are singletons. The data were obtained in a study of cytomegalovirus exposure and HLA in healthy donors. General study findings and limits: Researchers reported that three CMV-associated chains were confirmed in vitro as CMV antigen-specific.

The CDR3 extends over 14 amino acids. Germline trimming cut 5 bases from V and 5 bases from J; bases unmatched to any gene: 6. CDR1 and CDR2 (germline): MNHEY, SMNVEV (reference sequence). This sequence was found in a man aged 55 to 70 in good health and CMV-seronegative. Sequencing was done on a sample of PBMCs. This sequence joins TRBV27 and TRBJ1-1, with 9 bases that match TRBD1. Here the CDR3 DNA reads TGTGCCAGCAGTCTTCCGGGACAGGGTACTGAAGCTTTCTTT. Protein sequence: CASSLPGQGTEAFF.